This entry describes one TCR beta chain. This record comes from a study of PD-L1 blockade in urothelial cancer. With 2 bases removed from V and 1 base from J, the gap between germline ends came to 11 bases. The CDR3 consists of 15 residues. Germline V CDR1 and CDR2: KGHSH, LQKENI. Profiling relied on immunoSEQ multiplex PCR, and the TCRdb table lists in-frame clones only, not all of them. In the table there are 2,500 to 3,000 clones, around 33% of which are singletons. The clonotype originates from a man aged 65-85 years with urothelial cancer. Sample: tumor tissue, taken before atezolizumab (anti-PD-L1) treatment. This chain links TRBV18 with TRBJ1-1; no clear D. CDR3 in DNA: TGTGCCAGCTCACCATTCTCAGGCAAGAACACTGAAGCTTTCTTT. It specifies CASSPFSGKNTEAFF.